The 20 T cell receptor beta chains below were found in one sample sequenced in a study of shared clonotypes between healthy human individuals. Sequencing used immunoSEQ multiplex PCR; TCRdb keeps in-frame clones, though not all of them. The profile shows approximately 500,000 clones, 60% to 80% of them singletons. Material for sequencing was PBMCs. The receptors were gathered from a woman aged 40 to 50 in good health. Some clones in this sample may be carry-over from other donors' samples.

This chain joins TRBV5-4 and TRBJ2-5; 12 bases fit TRBD2. J gave up 7 bases and V 4 bases, and 8 bases lay outside the gene matches. The germline gives CDR1 SGHNT, CDR2 YYREEE (reference sequence). The CDR3 totals 15 residues. The CDR3 DNA reads as TGTGCCAGCAGCCCGCGACTAGCGGGAGTCGGGACCCAGTACTTC. Protein sequence: CASSPRLAGVGTQYF. Combining the CDR3 with reference TRBV5-4 and TRBJ2-5 gives the whole variable domain ETGVTQSPTHLIKTRGQQVTLRCSSQSGHNTVSWYQQALGQGPQFIFQYYREEENGRGNFPPRFSGLQFPNYSSELNVNALELDDSALYLCASSPRLAGVGTQYFGPGTRLLVL.

The V and J genes are TRBV25-1 and TRBJ2-5; TRBD1 aligns across 9 bases. The DNA end lines up better with TRBJ2-7; the J call may be wrong. Germline CDR1 is MGHDK and CDR2 is SYGVNS. This CDR3 is built from 16 residues. The CDR3 loop is CASSVRGQGISYEQYF. In DNA, the CDR3 is TGTGCCAGCAGTGTTAGAGGACAGGGGATTTCCTACGAGCAGTACTTC.

The V and J genes are TRBV30 and TRBJ2-3, with no clear D. The germline V gene has CDR1 GTSNPN and CDR2 SVGIG (reference sequence). The CDR3 runs to 15 residues. Trimming took off 0 bases at V and 2 bases at J, with 12 bases between the two ends. Here the CDR3 DNA reads TGTGCCTGGAGTGTACTCCGGGTTGCCACAGATACGCAGTATTTT. Protein sequence: CAWSVLRVATDTQYF.

This chain joins TRBV28 and TRBJ2-2; 8 bases line up with TRBD2. V gave up 5 bases and J gave up 5 bases; unmatched junction bases: 13. The germline CDR1 and CDR2 sequences are MDHEN and SYDVKM. This CDR3 spans 17 amino acids. The CDR3 protein is CASSRYSGKVYTGELFF. The CDR3 coding sequence is TGTGCCAGCAGTCGGTATAGCGGGAAGGTGTATACCGGGGAGCTGTTTTTT.

The V call is TRBV29-1, the J call TRBJ2-3; TRBD1 agrees at 8 bases. The germline CDR1 and CDR2 sequences are SQVTM and ANQGSEA. The CDR3 sequence is 14 residues long. With 2 bases clipped from V and 4 bases from J, the junction kept 5 bases outside the gene matches. Written as DNA, the CDR3 is TGCAGCGTTGAAAAGGGACAGGCGTCAGATACGCAGTATTTT. This sequence encodes CSVEKGQASDTQYF.

The chain combines TRBV5-5 with TRBJ2-5; D ambiguous. Trimming stripped 2 bases from V and 0 bases from J, with 17 bases between. Germline CDR1 is SGHKS and CDR2 is YYEKEE (reference sequence). This CDR3 has 17 residues. The CDR3 region is CASSLGALAGNQETQYF. The CDR3 coding sequence is TGTGCCAGCAGCTTAGGCGCTCTGGCTGGGAACCAAGAGACCCAGTACTTC.

This clone was counted only a few times. The J gene is TRBJ2-5, the V gene TRBV5-6, with D possibly being TRBD1 (5 bases). Trimming removed 0 bases from V and 3 bases from J, with 12 bases in between. Germline V CDR1 and CDR2: SGHDT, YYEEEE. The CDR3 contains 15 residues. The CDR3 loop is CASSLVGAWEETQYF. The CDR3 DNA is TGTGCCAGCAGCTTGGTAGGGGCATGGGAAGAGACCCAGTACTTC.

The chain carries TRBV5-1 and TRBJ2-3, with D hard to call. The CDR3 is 15 residues long. V was shortened by 3 bases and J by 8 bases, with 19 bases between the two germline ends. Germline-derived CDR1 and CDR2 are SGHRS and YFSETQ. CDR3 protein: CASSSVETRGGTQYF. The CDR3 DNA is TGCGCCAGCAGCTCCGTCGAAACTCGAGGCGGTACGCAGTATTTT.

Remarks on this clone: This may be a read error: a much more frequent sequence differs by one nucleotide. CDR3 DNA sequence: TGTGCCAGCAGCTCCGCCCTGGACACTGAAGCTTTCTTT. This codes for CASSSALDTEAFF. J is TRBJ1-1 and V is TRBV7-3, with no clear D. Trimming took off 4 bases at V and 3 bases at J, with 9 bases between the two ends. The CDR3 has 13 residues. CDR1 and CDR2 (germline): SGHTA, FQGTGA.

Notes on this clone: Its ends do not fully match the called genes, so a read error is possible. This sequence joins TRBV19 and TRBJ2-7, with D possibly being TRBD1 (6 bases). From germline, CDR1 is LNHDA and CDR2 SQIVND (reference sequence). CDR3 size: 16 residues. CDR3 DNA sequence: TGTGCCAGCAGTACACTACCGACCAGGGGAACCTACGAGCAGTACTTC. This codes for CASSTLPTRGTYEQYF. Variable domain in full (rest from reference TRBV19 and TRBJ2-7): DGGITQSPKYLFRKEGQNVTLSCEQNLNHDAMYWYRQDPGQGLRLIYYSQIVNDFQKGDIAEGYSVSREKKESFPLTVTSAQKNPTAFYLCASSTLPTRGTYEQYFGPGTRLTVT.

The chain is built from TRBV5-4 and TRBJ2-1, with TRBD2 identical over 10 bases. Germline CDR1 reads SGHNT; CDR2 reads YYREEE (reference sequence). J lost 1 base, V lost 0 bases, and 7 bases had no gene match. There are 18 residues in the CDR3. The CDR3, as DNA: TGTGCCAGCAGCTTGGCAGCGGGAGGGCCAAGGTCCTACAATGAGCAGTTCTTC. It yields the protein CASSLAAGGPRSYNEQFF.

The V call is TRBV27, the J call TRBJ2-7; TRBD1 matches at 7 bases. The J segment lost 2 bases and the V segment lost 2 bases, leaving 3 bases of the junction unmatched. The germline CDR1 and CDR2 sequences are MNHEY and SMNVEV (reference sequence). This CDR3 contains 14 residues. The CDR3 loop reads CASSLGQAAYEQYF. The CDR3 coding sequence is TGTGCCAGCAGTTTAGGACAGGCCGCCTACGAGCAGTACTTC.

V is TRBV27 and J is TRBJ2-3; a possible D gene is TRBD2 (6 bases). V was trimmed by 5 bases and J by 6 bases, leaving 15 bases between them. Per germline, CDR1 MNHEY and CDR2 SMNVEV (reference sequence). The CDR3 is 14 amino acids. This chain's CDR3 is CASSPTGVGDTQYF. The CDR3, as DNA: TGTGCCAGCAGTCCCACGGGGGTCGGGGATACGCAGTATTTT.

This clone came up a few times. V gene TRBV28 combines with J gene TRBJ1-2; no definite D call. CDR3 length: 10 residues. The germline V gene encodes CDR1 MDHEN and CDR2 SYDVKM. V was pared by 8 bases and J by 7 bases, with 8 bases between. The CDR3 coding sequence is TGTGCCAGCGGCGCTCGTGGCTACACCTTC. It codes for CASGARGYTF.

With regard to this clone: Other nucleotide sequences in the sample specify the same CDR3. V is TRBV7-2 and J is TRBJ2-1; no firm D call. The CDR3 is 11 residues long. Trimming shortened V by 6 bases and J by 8 bases, and 8 bases separated the two germline ends. Germline CDR1 reads SGHTA; CDR2 reads FQGNSA. In DNA form, the CDR3 reads TGTGCCAGCAGTCGAAGGGATGAGCAGTTCTTC. This encodes CASSRRDEQFF.

The V and J genes are TRBV4-2 and TRBJ2-7; no clear D. The CDR3 totals 12 residues. Deletions cut 8 bases from V and 3 bases from J, with 11 bases between. Germline CDR1 reads LGHNA; CDR2 reads YNFKEQ. The CDR3: CASRGPDYEQYF. The DNA for the CDR3 is TGTGCCAGCCGTGGACCGGACTACGAGCAGTACTTC.

Turning to this clone: Within the sample, other DNA sequences also encode this same CDR3. The chain combines TRBV28 with TRBJ1-4; D possibly corresponds to TRBD1 (6 bases). Germline CDR1 MDHEN, CDR2 SYDVKM. V lost 2 bases to trimming and J lost 0 bases, with 7 bases between them. This CDR3 contains 15 residues. The CDR3 DNA reads as TGTGCCAGCAGTTTAGCAGGGGCAACTAATGAAAAACTGTTTTTT. This codes for CASSLAGATNEKLFF.

J is TRBJ2-3 and V is TRBV29-1; D is undetermined. Germline V gene sequence: CDR1 SQVTM, CDR2 ANQGSEA. This CDR3 is 12 amino acids long. Trimming took 3 bases from V and 3 from J, leaving 7 bases between them. The CDR3 protein is CSVEPETDTQYF. In nucleotides, the CDR3 is TGCAGCGTTGAGCCAGAAACAGATACGCAGTATTTT.

The rearrangement uses TRBV7-8 and TRBJ2-3; no definite D call. V was shortened by 6 bases and J by 5 bases, with 15 bases between the two germline ends. The CDR3 covers 14 residues. Germline loops: CDR1 SGHVS, CDR2 FQNEAQ. Here the CDR3 DNA reads TGTGCCAGCAGGGGGTCTATTAACCGAGATACGCAGTATTTT. Its translation is CASRGSINRDTQYF.

The rearrangement joins TRBV19 to TRBJ1-2; TRBD1 matches 7 bases. CDR3 length equals 13 residues. Germline CDR1 and CDR2: LNHDA and SQIVND (reference sequence). With 5 bases clipped from V and 3 bases from J, the junction kept 3 bases outside the gene matches. CDR3 nucleotides: TGTGCCAGTAGTGGAGGGGGCGACTATGGCTACACCTTC. Translation gives CASSGGGDYGYTF.